The clone carrying this TCR beta chain was observed a handful of times. Its antigen is undetermined. Sequenced by immunoSEQ multiplex PCR; TCRdb stores in-frame clones only, minus some. Of under 65,000 clones listed, approximately 90% were seen once; the top ten hold under 0.4%. This sample was included in a study of OX40 agonist ivuxolimab in advanced cancers. Across the study: At 65% to 85% male, the cohort had a mean age of about 60 years, ranging from about 23 to 80. Under the entry rules, prior anti-PD-1, anti-PD-L1 or anti-CTLA-4 therapy was allowed, and 35% to 40% had some. Study outcomes and limitations: Compared with others, partial responders at 0.1-3.0 mg/kg displayed clonal expansion among the lowest.

Trimming pared 8 bases from V and 13 bases from J, leaving 18 bases between. In germline, CDR1 is SNHLY, CDR2 FYNNEI. The CDR3 loop spans 13 amino acids. The source is an adult with an advanced solid tumor such as melanoma, head and neck, liver or kidney cancer. The sequenced sample was CD4+ or CD8+ T cells sorted from blood, obtained in a trial of the OX40 agonist ivuxolimab. The chain uses TRBV2 and TRBJ1-6; D gene unclear. The CDR3 sequence: CASSRASRRPLHF. The DNA of the CDR3 is TGTGCCAGCTCCCGGGCCTCTCGAAGGCCCCTCCACTTT.